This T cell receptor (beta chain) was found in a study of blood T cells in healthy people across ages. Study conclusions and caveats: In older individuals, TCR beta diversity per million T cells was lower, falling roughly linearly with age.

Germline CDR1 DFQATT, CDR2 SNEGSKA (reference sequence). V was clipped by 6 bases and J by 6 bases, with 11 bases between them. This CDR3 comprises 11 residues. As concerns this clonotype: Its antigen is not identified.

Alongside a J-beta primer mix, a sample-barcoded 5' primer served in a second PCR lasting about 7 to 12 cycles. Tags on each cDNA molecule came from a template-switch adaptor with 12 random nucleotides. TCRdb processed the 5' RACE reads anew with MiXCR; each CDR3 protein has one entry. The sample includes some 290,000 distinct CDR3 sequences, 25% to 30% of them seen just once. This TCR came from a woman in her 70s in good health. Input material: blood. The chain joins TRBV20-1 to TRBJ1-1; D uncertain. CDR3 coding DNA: TGCAGTGCCAGGCCGGCCCCTGAAGCTTTCTTT. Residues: CSARPAPEAFF.